The entry that follows covers one TCR beta chain sequence. Its target is not known. The donors, nominally healthy at sampling, likely had unrecorded immune exposures. PCR involved 60 Vbeta and 13 Jbeta primers. The table came from immunoSEQ multiplex PCR; TCRdb's copy has only in-frame clones and leaves some out. The sample yields under 95,000 clones, roughly 72% seen once. The sample is drawn from a study of cytomegalovirus exposure and HLA in healthy donors. Study results and caveats: Per published reports, the classifier diagnosed cytomegalovirus status with high specificity and sensitivity. Available immune exposure information covered CMV serostatus only.

The germline gives CDR1 LNHDA, CDR2 SQIVND (reference sequence). This CDR3 region has 15 residues. Trimming at V came to 5 bases and at J to 4 bases, leaving 7 bases not matched to a gene. Sequencing input: PBMCs. The chain links TRBV19 to TRBJ1-1; 10 bases align to TRBD1. The receptor comes from a man between 25 and 39 years old in good health and CMV-seropositive. CDR3: CASSFGTGAATEAFF. CDR3 nucleotide sequence: TGTGCCAGTAGTTTTGGGACAGGGGCCGCCACTGAAGCTTTCTTT. The whole variable domain, filled in from reference TRBV19 and TRBJ1-1, reads DGGITQSPKYLFRKEGQNVTLSCEQNLNHDAMYWYRQDPGQGLRLIYYSQIVNDFQKGDIAEGYSVSREKKESFPLTVTSAQKNPTAFYLCASSFGTGAATEAFFGQGTRLTVV.